The 25 T cell receptor beta chains reported below all come from one sample, sequenced in a study of human T cells and chemical hapten exposure. Specified time point: patch test 2, 6 weeks after DPC sensitization. The treatment here: therapeutic diphenylcyclopropenone sensitization with weekly scalp DPC. MiXCR, applied by TCRdb to the RACE reads, yields one record per CDR3 protein. The table shows approximately 82,000 distinct CDR3 sequences, with 6% to 8.5% occurring only once. Material: whole blood, obtained in connection with sensitization to the hapten diphenylcyclopropenone (DPC). These receptors all come from a woman under 40 with alopecia areata. Some clones in this sample may be carry-over from other donors' samples.

This clonotype was observed at least ten times. The chain employs TRBV5-1 and TRBJ2-7; 11 bases align to TRBD1. The trim removed 3 bases at V and 1 base at J, leaving 0 bases unmatched. Germline loops: CDR1 SGHRS, CDR2 YFSETQ. The length of the CDR3 is 14 residues. CDR3 sequence reads: CASSWDRGSYEQYF. The CDR3 region has the DNA TGCGCCAGCAGCTGGGACAGGGGGTCCTACGAGCAGTACTTC.

This clonotype was seen ten or more times. The chain couples TRBV7-4 to TRBJ2-7; 8 bases fit TRBD1. With 5 bases clipped from V and 3 bases from J, the junction kept 12 bases outside the gene matches. The germline CDR1 and CDR2 sequences are SGHVT and SQSDAQ. The CDR3 covers 16 residues. The CDR3 sequence: CASSLGDWGQVYEQYF. The CDR3 DNA is TGTGCCAGCAGCCTAGGGGATTGGGGACAGGTCTACGAGCAGTACTTC.

This clonotype was found many times. The J gene is TRBJ1-6, the V gene TRBV6-5; maybe TRBD1 (6 bases). This CDR3 comprises 14 residues. Germline lookup yields CDR1 MNHEY and CDR2 SVGAGI. Between the trimmed V and J ends, which lost 2 bases and 8 bases, there was a span of 10 bases. The CDR3: CASSYTRGDSPLHF. DNA of the CDR3: TGTGCCAGCAGTTACACGAGGGGGGATTCACCCCTCCACTTT.

This clonotype was seen many times. J is TRBJ2-2 and V is TRBV7-7; D not certain. Trimming stripped 5 bases from V and 7 bases from J, with 11 bases between. The CDR3 sequence is 13 residues long. Germline CDR1 SSHAT, CDR2 FNYEAQ (reference sequence). The chain's CDR3 is CASSPARGGELFF. The CDR3, as DNA: TGTGCCAGCAGCCCCGCGAGAGGCGGGGAGCTGTTTTTT.

This clonotype showed up just a few times. The gene calls are TRBV12-3 or TRBV12-4 and TRBJ2-2, with 8 bases that match TRBD1. This CDR3 region has 16 residues. Trimming removed 6 bases from V and 1 base from J; junction bases left unmatched: 7. CDR3 amino acids: CASSWTGTGNTGELFF. CDR3 in DNA: TGTGCCAGCAGCTGGACAGGGACCGGGAACACCGGGGAGCTGTTTTTT.

In its sample, this clonotype was seen many times. This chain joins TRBV6-1 and TRBJ1-1; D unclear. This CDR3 contains 15 residues. V lost 3 bases to trimming and J lost 5 bases, with 16 bases between them. The germline V gene has CDR1 MNHNS and CDR2 SASEGT. CDR3 DNA: TGTGCCAGCAGTGATGGTCCGGCAGTTGAGACTGAAGCTTTCTTT. It specifies CASSDGPAVETEAFF.

As DNA, the CDR3 is TGTGCCAGCTCACCAACTCCGACAGGGGGCACGCGCGAGCAGTACTTC. Amino acids: CASSPTPTGGTREQYF. The rearrangement links TRBV18 to TRBJ2-7, with 10 bases matching TRBD1. CDR3 length equals 16 residues. V trimming: 2 bases; J trimming: 6 bases; junction bases outside the gene matches: 10. Germline V gene data show CDR1 as KGHSH and CDR2 as LQKENI.

The table lists this clonotype with many counts. The chain combines TRBV7-2 with TRBJ2-7, with D hard to call. The ends were cut back, 2 bases at V and 2 bases at J, with 7 bases in the middle. The CDR3 is made up of 13 amino acids. CDR1 SGHTA and CDR2 FQGNSA come from the germline V gene. CDR3: CASSLSRPYEQYF. DNA of the CDR3: TGTGCCAGCAGCTTAAGCCGTCCCTACGAGCAGTACTTC.

Details on this clonotype: A read error may explain this, as a much larger clone is one base away. The J gene is TRBJ2-7, the V gene TRBV11-2, with TRBD2 matching 7 bases. Per germline, CDR1 SGHAT and CDR2 FQNNGV. The CDR3 contains 15 residues. V shed 2 bases, J shed 7 bases, and the junction held 11 bases outside the gene matches. The CDR3 here is CASSLRSGVCEEQYF. In DNA form, the CDR3 reads TGTGCCAGCAGCTTAAGGAGCGGGGTATGTGAGGAGCAGTACTTC.

By sample fraction, this clonotype is medium-sized (0.01 to 0.1%). J is TRBJ2-7 and V is TRBV11-2, with D maybe TRBD2 (5 bases). With 4 bases removed from V and 5 bases from J, the gap between germline ends came to 18 bases. This CDR3 is 15 amino acids long. Looked up from germline, CDR1 is SGHAT and CDR2 is FQNNGV. CDR3 DNA: TGTGCCAGCAGCTGGAAATCGGACTTTCTAGACGAGCAGTACTTC. This translates into CASSWKSDFLDEQYF.

This clonotype was seen a handful of times. This chain links TRBV15 with TRBJ1-2, with D maybe TRBD1 (6 bases). The V gene lost 0 bases and the J gene lost 4 bases, with 12 bases spanning the gap. There are 15 residues in the CDR3. The germline CDR1 and CDR2 sequences are LNHNV and YYDKDF (reference sequence). The CDR3 sequence: CATSREHGTTYGYTF. For the CDR3, the DNA is TGTGCCACCAGCAGAGAGCATGGGACAACCTATGGCTACACCTTC.

This clonotype was counted at least ten times. The chain combines TRBV29-1 with TRBJ2-5; 9 nucleotides agree with TRBD1. The CDR3 runs 14 residues. The germline gives CDR1 SQVTM, CDR2 ANQGSEA. V was pared by 6 bases and J by 2 bases, with 7 bases of the junction left unmatched. The CDR3 protein is CSVGRDREQETQYF. The CDR3 region has the DNA TGCAGCGTGGGTCGGGACAGGGAGCAAGAGACCCAGTACTTC.

There are many counts of this clonotype. The chain couples TRBV29-1 to TRBJ2-5; 7 bases map to TRBD2. This CDR3 region has 12 residues. Germline CDR1 reads SQVTM; CDR2 reads ANQGSEA. J gave up 4 bases and V 3 bases, and 2 bases lay outside the gene matches. CDR3 loop: CSVESGGETQYF. The CDR3 nucleotides are TGCAGCGTTGAGTCGGGGGGAGAGACCCAGTACTTC. Looking up the rest from reference TRBV29-1 and TRBJ2-5 gives the full variable domain: SAVISQKPSRDICQRGTSLTIQCQVDSQVTMMFWYRQQPGQSLTLIATANQGSEATYESGFVIDKFPISRPNLTFSTLTVSNMSPEDSSIYLCSVESGGETQYFGPGTRLLVL.

This clonotype was detected a few times. The genes are TRBV19 and TRBJ1-5; tentative D call: TRBD1 (6 bases). The V end lost 3 bases, the J end lost 7 bases, and 13 bases lay between the germline ends. Germline V lookup: CDR1 LNHDA, CDR2 SQIVND (reference sequence). CDR3 length: 14 amino acids. CDR3 protein: CASSINRDGQPQHF. CDR3 nucleotides: TGTGCCAGTAGTATCAACAGGGACGGGCAGCCCCAGCATTTT.

This clonotype was seen only a few times. This chain joins TRBV5-4 and TRBJ2-7; 10 bases match TRBD2. The trim removed 7 bases at V and 4 bases at J, leaving 11 bases unmatched. Per the germline V gene, CDR1 is SGHNT and CDR2 is YYREEE (reference sequence). The CDR3 is 15 residues long. This CDR3 is CASSNLAGGTYEQYF. The CDR3 nucleotides are TGTGCCAGCTCTAACTTAGCGGGGGGAACATACGAGCAGTACTTC.

In its sample, this clonotype was seen many times. The chain combines TRBV27 with TRBJ1-1; D is undetermined. CDR1 is MNHEY and CDR2 is SMNVEV in the germline V gene (reference sequence). There are 14 residues in the CDR3. The V end lost 7 bases, the J end lost 4 bases, and 16 bases lay between the germline ends. DNA for the CDR3: TGTGCCAGCAAAATGGTAGGTGCGGGCACTGAAGCTTTCTTT. Its protein product is CASKMVGAGTEAFF.

This clonotype was counted a few times. The chain couples TRBV6-5 to TRBJ2-1; 12 bases are shared with TRBD2. With 4 bases clipped from V and 5 bases from J, the junction kept 15 bases outside the gene matches. The CDR3 runs to 19 residues. Germline CDR1 and CDR2: MNHEY and SVGAGI. Written as DNA, the CDR3 is TGTGCCAGCAGTTTCCCCACCCCCTCTAGCGGGGGGGTACACAATGAGCAGTTCTTC. Translated: CASSFPTPSSGGVHNEQFF.

This clonotype was observed a handful of times. V usage is TRBV5-1 and J usage is TRBJ1-6; unclear D gene. Trimming took off 2 bases at V and 12 bases at J, with 18 bases between the two ends. The germline V gene has CDR1 SGHRS and CDR2 YFSETQ. The CDR3 runs 15 residues. The CDR3 DNA follows: TGCGCCAGCAGCTTAACCAACCCCGACCGGCAACCCCTCCACTTT. Amino acids: CASSLTNPDRQPLHF.

This clonotype was seen many times. This sequence joins TRBV12-5 and TRBJ2-2; D is undetermined. There are 19 residues in the CDR3. Germline V gene lookup returns CDR1 LGHNT and CDR2 FRNRAP. V was clipped by 0 bases and J by 3 bases, with 20 bases between them. The CDR3 sequence is CASGLVRSLLGADTGELFF. CDR3 nucleotide sequence: TGTGCTAGTGGTTTGGTACGTAGCCTTCTAGGCGCAGACACCGGGGAGCTGTTTTTT.

The chain links TRBV5-1 to TRBJ1-6; 10 bases line up with TRBD1. Unmatched junction bases numbered 2, after V lost 4 bases and J lost 4 bases. This CDR3 is 15 amino acids long. In germline, CDR1 is SGHRS, CDR2 YFSETQ. This chain's CDR3 is CASSPDRGYNSPLHF. In DNA form, the CDR3 reads TGCGCCAGCAGCCCGGACAGGGGGTATAATTCACCCCTCCACTTT. Supplemented by reference TRBV5-1 and TRBJ1-6, the full variable domain reads KAGVTQTPRYLIKTRGQQVTLSCSPISGHRSVSWYQQTPGQGLQFLFEYFSETQRNKGNFPGRFSGRQFSNSRSEMNVSTLELGDSALYLCASSPDRGYNSPLHFGNGTRLTVT.

This clonotype was found a few times. The chain joins TRBV7-9 to TRBJ1-1; D remains unclear. Germline-derived CDR1 and CDR2 are SEHNR and FQNEAQ (reference sequence). The CDR3 loop spans 14 amino acids. Trimming left V 1 base short and J 5 bases short, with 11 bases between. The CDR3 spells CASSLVLGGTEAFF. DNA of the CDR3: TGTGCCAGCAGCTTAGTTCTGGGAGGAACTGAAGCTTTCTTT. Complete variable domain (other parts from reference TRBV7-9 and TRBJ1-1): DTGVSQNPRHKITKRGQNVTFRCDPISEHNRLYWYRQTLGQGPEFLTYFQNEAQLEKSRLLSDRFSAERPKGSFSTLEIQRTEQGDSAMYLCASSLVLGGTEAFFGQGTRLTVV.

This clonotype has a handful of counts. CDR3 loop: CASRAQVGQETQYF. The CDR3 DNA reads as TGCGCCAGCAGGGCCCAAGTCGGACAAGAGACCCAGTACTTC. The chain recombines TRBV5-1 with TRBJ2-5; the D is unclear. The CDR3 contains 14 residues. V dropped 5 bases and J dropped 2 bases, with 13 bases sitting between them. Germline V lookup: CDR1 SGHRS, CDR2 YFSETQ.

This clonotype was observed at least ten times. This chain links TRBV3-1 with TRBJ1-1, with D unclear. The CDR3 sequence is 18 residues long. CDR1 and CDR2 (germline): LGHDT, YNNKEL (reference sequence). The V end was cut by 4 bases, the J end by 0 bases, with 21 bases between. CDR3 DNA sequence: TGTGCCAGCAGCCCACGCATACAGACCAGGTCTCTGAACACTGAAGCTTTCTTT. This sequence encodes CASSPRIQTRSLNTEAFF.

This clonotype was detected only a few times. This chain joins TRBV5-1 and TRBJ1-5, with D possibly TRBD1 on 6 matching bases. There are 15 residues in the CDR3. Trimming cost V 1 base and J 1 base, with 9 bases left between them. Germline values: CDR1 SGHRS, CDR2 YFSETQ. The CDR3 DNA follows: TGCGCCAGCAGCTTGCAGGGGACAAGCAATCAGCCCCAGCATTTT. As protein: CASSLQGTSNQPQHF. Based on the CDR3 plus reference TRBV5-1 and TRBJ1-5, the full variable domain is KAGVTQTPRYLIKTRGQQVTLSCSPISGHRSVSWYQQTPGQGLQFLFEYFSETQRNKGNFPGRFSGRQFSNSRSEMNVSTLELGDSALYLCASSLQGTSNQPQHFGDGTRLSIL.

This clonotype occurred many times. V and J are TRBV30 and TRBJ2-3, with D unresolved. The CDR3 is 12 residues long. With 3 bases removed from V and 0 bases from J, the gap between germline ends came to 4 bases. Looked up from germline, CDR1 is GTSNPN and CDR2 is SVGIG (reference sequence). CDR3 DNA sequence: TGTGCCTGGAGCCCTAGCACAGATACGCAGTATTTT. This sequence encodes CAWSPSTDTQYF.